This T cell receptor (beta chain) was documented in a study of cytomegalovirus exposure and HLA in healthy donors. Overall study findings and caveats: The classifier, whose performance was assessed in both the original and validation cohorts, reportedly diagnosed cytomegalovirus status with high specificity and sensitivity. Listed as cytomegalovirus-associated were around 160 TCR beta chains.

Note on this clone: No antigen is known for it.

Only in-frame clones appear in the TCRdb table, and some are missing; sequencing was by immunoSEQ multiplex PCR. The sample includes hundreds of thousands of clones, roughly nine tenths seen only once; the top ten take around 13%. CDR1 and CDR2 (germline): WSHSY, SAAADI. V trimming: 10 bases; J trimming: 2 bases; junction bases outside the gene matches: 4. CDR3 length: 13 residues. The sequence derives from a man aged 18-30 years in good health and CMV-seropositive. The chain recombines TRBV10-2 with TRBJ2-7; 11 positions agree with TRBD2. What was sequenced was PBMCs. The CDR3 DNA is TGCGCCATTGGGACTAGCGGTGCCTACGAGCAGTACTTC. It translates to CAIGTSGAYEQYF.